This TCR beta chain derives from a study of blood T cell repertoires in COVID-19. As for the study in general: Samples representing acute and convalescent COVID-19 were sourced from the United States, Italy and Spain. PBMCs, B-cell-depleted T cells, or T cells were the source of the cDNA or gDNA that made up the material.

Losses at the gene ends were 4 bases for V and 4 bases for J; bases not matched to a gene: 6. Germline V gives CDR1 MNHEY, CDR2 SMNVEV (reference sequence). The CDR3 runs to 14 residues. In the authors' methods: Estimates of nucleated cell counts were drawn from the amplification of reference gene primers. Generated by immunoSEQ multiplex PCR, the TCRdb table keeps only in-frame clones and is missing some. D and trimming come from the DNA, and the V and J calls and clone size come from that table. The sample lists 45,000 or so clones, about 88% seen once, with less than 20% in the top ten. The sequence was obtained from a man aged 65 to 85 with active COVID-19. V gene TRBV27 combines with J gene TRBJ2-5; 7 nucleotides agree with TRBD2. What was sequenced was peripheral blood. The CDR3, as DNA: TGTGCCAGCAGTTCCCGGGGGGTTGCAGAGACCCAGTACTTC. This sequence encodes CASSSRGVAETQYF.